The 12 T cell receptor beta chains reported below all come from one sample, sequenced in a study of T cells in Graves' hyperthyroidism and ophthalmopathy. Using RNA transcripts as the source, TCR beta CDR3 regions were amplified. HTBI primers were the set used in a first-round RT-PCR of the TCR CDR3. Each CDR3 protein is one row after TCRdb ran MiXCR on the multiplex PCR reads. The sample includes some 770,000 distinct CDR3 sequences, around 15% of them seen just once. The sample taken for sequencing was blood. Every receptor here comes from a man between 18 and 35 years old with Graves' hyperthyroidism.

This clonotype has a count of ten or more. J is TRBJ2-3 and V is TRBV12-3 or TRBV12-4; weak D call: TRBD2 (5 bases). CDR3 length equals 15 residues. V lost 0 bases to trimming and J lost 2 bases, with 9 bases between them. CDR3 sequence reads: CASSLAEGYTDTQYF. The CDR3 region has the DNA TGTGCCAGCAGTTTAGCAGAGGGCTACACAGATACGCAGTATTTT.

This clonotype was seen only a few times. The chain recombines TRBV5-5 with TRBJ2-1, with 9 bases aligning to TRBD1. J lost 8 bases, V lost 0 bases, and 12 bases had no gene match. The CDR3 is 17 amino acids. Germline CDR1 SGHKS, CDR2 YYEKEE (reference sequence). CDR3: CASSLVDRGPFRHEQFF. CDR3 bases: TGTGCCAGCAGCTTGGTGGACAGGGGCCCCTTTAGGCATGAGCAGTTCTTC.

This clonotype was seen a few times. The chain joins TRBV7-2 to TRBJ2-5; 9 nucleotides match TRBD2. The germline V gene encodes CDR1 SGHTA and CDR2 FQGNSA. V shed 9 bases, J shed 5 bases, and the junction held 10 bases outside the gene matches. This CDR3 comprises 14 residues. The CDR3 reads CASRSGRWGETQYF. CDR3 nucleotides: TGTGCCAGTCGTAGCGGGAGATGGGGGGAGACCCAGTACTTC.

This clonotype occurred many times. The chain employs TRBV28 and TRBJ2-1; TRBD2 matches at 15 bases. The CDR3 totals 16 residues. V was clipped by 6 bases and J by 2 bases; unmatched bases: 2. Germline V gives CDR1 MDHEN, CDR2 SYDVKM. The CDR3 loop reads CASSWTSGRAYNEQFF. DNA of the CDR3: TGTGCCAGCAGCTGGACTAGCGGGAGGGCCTACAATGAGCAGTTCTTC.

J is TRBJ2-5 and V is TRBV10-3, with 12 bases lining up with TRBD2. The CDR3 is made up of 15 amino acids. Germline trimming cut 3 bases from V and 5 bases from J; bases unmatched to any gene: 4. The germline V gene has CDR1 ENHRY and CDR2 SYGVKD. Here the CDR3 reads CAISDGLAGTETQYF. The DNA for the CDR3 is TGTGCCATCAGTGATGGACTAGCGGGAACGGAGACCCAGTACTTC.

The chain links TRBV7-9 to TRBJ2-7, with TRBD1 as a possible D gene (6 bases). The germline CDR1 and CDR2 sequences are SEHNR and FQNEAQ (reference sequence). V dropped 4 bases and J dropped 3 bases, with 13 bases sitting between them. The CDR3 covers 14 residues. Here the CDR3 reads CASSWGPNYYEQYF. The CDR3, as DNA: TGTGCCAGCAGCTGGGGGCCTAACTACTACGAGCAGTACTTC.

J is TRBJ2-5 and V is TRBV3-1; 7 bases match TRBD2. This CDR3 has 14 residues. Germline V gene lookup returns CDR1 LGHDT and CDR2 YNNKEL (reference sequence). The J segment lost 6 bases and the V segment lost 0 bases, leaving 4 bases of the junction unmatched. The CDR3 loop reads CASSQDLAAKTQYF. CDR3 DNA: TGTGCCAGCAGCCAAGACCTAGCGGCCAAGACCCAGTACTTC.

This clonotype came up many times. V is TRBV28 and J is TRBJ2-7, with D possibly being TRBD2 (6 bases). Trimming took off 8 bases at V and 3 bases at J, with 20 bases between the two ends. The CDR3 is made up of 15 amino acids. Germline V gene lookup returns CDR1 MDHEN and CDR2 SYDVKM. CDR3: CASVLAGGSLYEQYF. CDR3 DNA sequence: TGTGCCAGCGTACTAGCCGGAGGGAGTCTCTACGAGCAGTACTTC.

This clonotype was counted between two and nine times. V and J are TRBV28 and TRBJ2-1; a weak D match, TRBD2 (6 bases). Per the germline V gene, CDR1 is MDHEN and CDR2 is SYDVKM. This CDR3 contains 14 residues. V was shortened by 7 bases and J by 9 bases, with 19 bases between the two germline ends. CDR3 amino acids: CASNSGGAGGEQFF. CDR3 in DNA: TGTGCCAGCAATTCAGGAGGGGCAGGTGGTGAGCAGTTCTTC. The full variable domain, with the rest looked up from reference TRBV28 and TRBJ2-1, is DVKVTQSSRYLVKRTGEKVFLECVQDMDHENMFWYRQDPGLGLRLIYFSYDVKMKEKGDIPEGYSVSREKKERFSLILESASTNQTSMYLCASNSGGAGGEQFFGPGTRLTVL.

At least ten counts were recorded for this clonotype. The genes are TRBV2 and TRBJ2-1; TRBD1 aligns across 10 bases. This CDR3 has 15 residues. Germline lookup yields CDR1 SNHLY and CDR2 FYNNEI. The V and J ends lost 7 bases and 8 bases, in that order; junction bases with no gene match: 11. The CDR3: CASKRRTGGGDEQFF. The CDR3 DNA is TGTGCCAGCAAGCGCAGGACAGGGGGTGGAGATGAGCAGTTCTTC.

The chain joins TRBV11-3 to TRBJ2-7, with D perhaps TRBD1 (7 bases). Germline V gene data show CDR1 as SGHNT and CDR2 as YENEEA. The germline V and J ends were trimmed by 2 bases and 0 bases, with 20 bases remaining between them. CDR3 length: 18 residues. The CDR3 here is CASSLYSGFGTDSYEQYF. The CDR3 DNA is TGTGCCAGCAGCTTATACAGCGGGTTCGGGACAGACTCCTACGAGCAGTACTTC.

This clonotype was found many times. The V gene is TRBV5-1, the J gene TRBJ1-3, with TRBD1 as a possible D gene (6 bases). Trimming pared 0 bases from V and 0 bases from J, leaving 10 bases between. CDR1 is SGHRS, CDR2 YFSETQ, per germline. CDR3 length: 16 amino acids. The CDR3 DNA is TGCGCCAGCAGCTTGGAGGGGGGACTCTCTGGAAACACCATATATTTT. Protein: CASSLEGGLSGNTIYF.